The 6 T cell receptor beta chains below come from one sample, sequenced in a study of OX40 agonist ivuxolimab in advanced cancers. Assay: immunoSEQ multiplex PCR; the TCRdb copy retains only in-frame clones and omits some. The data contain around 75,000 clones, roughly 89% of them seen just once; the ten biggest clones take up around 2.5%. The source material was CD4+ or CD8+ T cells sorted from blood, sampled in a trial of the OX40 agonist ivuxolimab. The receptors here all came from an adult with an advanced solid tumor such as melanoma, head and neck, liver or kidney cancer.

CDR3 sequence (DNA): TGTGCCAGCACCAAAGGAGTTGCAACTAATGAAAAACTGTTTTTT. It specifies CASTKGVATNEKLFF. The chain links TRBV6-1 to TRBJ1-4, with D hard to call. This CDR3 spans 15 amino acids. Per germline, CDR1 MNHNS and CDR2 SASEGT. V was cut by 7 bases and J by 0 bases, with 12 bases left in between.

This chain uses TRBV7-2 with TRBJ2-3; TRBD2 agrees at 14 bases. Looked up from germline, CDR1 is SGHTA and CDR2 is FQGNSA. The CDR3 runs 15 residues. Trimming at V came to 5 bases and at J to 11 bases, leaving 9 bases not matched to a gene. DNA for the CDR3: TGTGCCAGCAGCCAGGGACTAGCGGGGGTCGGGGGGCAGTATTTT. Translation gives CASSQGLAGVGGQYF.

The V and J genes are TRBV27 and TRBJ2-1; TRBD2 matches at 9 bases. The germline V gene encodes CDR1 MNHEY and CDR2 SMNVEV (reference sequence). The CDR3 has 15 residues. Unmatched junction bases numbered 10, after V lost 8 bases and J lost 5 bases. The chain's CDR3 is CASYSWAGGNNEQFF. CDR3 DNA sequence: TGTGCCAGCTACTCATGGGCGGGGGGGAACAATGAGCAGTTCTTC.

This sequence joins TRBV2 and TRBJ2-7; the D is unclear. CDR3 length: 14 residues. The V gene lost 7 bases and the J gene lost 3 bases, with 16 bases spanning the gap. Germline V gene lookup returns CDR1 SNHLY and CDR2 FYNNEI. CDR3 amino acids: CASTNMIGNYEQYF. DNA of the CDR3: TGTGCCAGCACTAATATGATTGGTAACTACGAGCAGTACTTC.

This clone was observed a handful of times. The chain joins TRBV4-1 to TRBJ2-7, with TRBD2 matching 12 bases. Germline CDR1 is MGHRA and CDR2 is YSYEKL. Trimming at V came to 1 base and at J to 1 base, leaving 11 bases not matched to a gene. The CDR3 runs to 19 residues. As DNA, the CDR3 is TGCGCCAGCAGCCAAGGACCGGATAAACTAGCGGGAGGATCCTACGAGCAGTACTTC. Its protein is CASSQGPDKLAGGSYEQYF.

The chain links TRBV9 to TRBJ2-1; tentatively, D is TRBD2 (5 bases). Trimming shortened V by 0 bases and J by 8 bases, and 9 bases separated the two germline ends. This CDR3 spans 13 amino acids. Germline V CDR1 and CDR2: SGDLS, YYNGEE. This CDR3 is CASSVAGVHEQFF. CDR3 in DNA: TGTGCCAGCAGCGTAGCCGGGGTCCATGAGCAGTTCTTC.